This T cell receptor beta chain was captured in a study of control samples from healthy donors and cancer patients (dated by TCRdb to between 2020 and 2021). The library was obtained by the immunoSEQ multiplex PCR assay. Entries here come from immuneACCESS through TCRdb and include only in-frame sequences with V and J called. Some clones fail to appear in such tables; in the studies checked, an unresolved V gene covers under half of the shortfall, and the cause of the remainder is unknown. Counted in this sample were 150,000 or so clones; 85% to 90% of them appeared once. Of the sample, approximately 4.9% falls within the top ten clones. Reading from cysteine to phenylalanine, the CDR3 counts 13 amino acids. Of the read, only the CDR3 DNA is kept; its 39 bases are in frame from base 1. Trimming removed 7 bases from V and 0 bases from J, leaving 9 bases between the germline ends. CDR1 and CDR2 were assigned from the germline V gene (reference sequence) as MNHEY and SMNVEV.

A note on this clone: Its antigen remains undetermined. One base away there is no much larger clone; base qualities are not given.

The source material was blood. The source is a woman in her twenties or thirties in good health. The chain uses TRBV27 and TRBJ1-1, with the D segment identity uncertain. CDR3 reads: CASKRSMNTEAFF. The bases read TGTGCCAGCAAGAGGTCCATGAACACTGAAGCTTTCTTT.